The 10 T cell receptor beta chains below all came from one sample that was sequenced in a study of blood T cell repertoires in COVID-19. Sequenced by immunoSEQ multiplex PCR; TCRdb stores in-frame clones only, minus some. Of some 130,000 clones listed, over 75% are singletons. Sequenced material: peripheral blood. These receptors originate from a man between 35 and 55 years old with active or convalescent COVID-19.

The chain recombines TRBV4-3 with TRBJ1-3; D is ambiguous. This CDR3 spans 15 amino acids. The germline gives CDR1 LGHNA, CDR2 YSLEER. The germline V and J ends were trimmed by 0 bases and 4 bases, with 10 bases remaining between them. CDR3 bases: TGCGCCAGCAGCCAAGATAGGAGGGCGGGAAACACCATATATTTT. Encoded protein: CASSQDRRAGNTIYF.

The rearrangement uses TRBV19 and TRBJ1-2; D remains unclear. Germline-derived CDR1 and CDR2 are LNHDA and SQIVND (reference sequence). V lost 3 bases and J 6 bases, leaving 14 bases between the germline ends. CDR3 length equals 14 residues. The CDR3 is CASSMGSGGNGYTF. CDR3 nucleotide sequence: TGTGCCAGTAGTATGGGGTCCGGAGGGAATGGCTACACCTTC.

The chain joins TRBV3-1 (or the pseudogene TRBV3-2) to TRBJ2-1; D gene uncertain. The ends were cut back, 2 bases at V and 5 bases at J, with 7 bases in the middle. The CDR3 extends over 13 amino acids. The germline V gene has CDR1 LGHDT and CDR2 YNNKEL (reference sequence). CDR3 sequence: CASSQLANNEQFF. The CDR3 DNA reads as TGTGCCAGCAGCCAATTAGCCAACAATGAGCAGTTCTTC.

The chain joins TRBV9 to TRBJ2-3; TRBD2 is a possible D gene (5 bases). The ends were cut back, 4 bases at V and 0 bases at J, with 9 bases in the middle. The CDR3 sequence is 14 residues long. The germline V gene encodes CDR1 SGDLS and CDR2 YYNGEE. The CDR3 DNA reads TGTGCCAGCAGCACTAGTCCCAGCACAGATACGCAGTATTTT. This codes for CASSTSPSTDTQYF.

The sample holds a few counts of this clone. The CDR3 nucleotides are TGTGCCACCGGACAGGGGGACCAAGAGACCCAGTACTTC. Amino acid sequence: CATGQGDQETQYF. The rearrangement uses TRBV19 and TRBJ2-5, with 10 nucleotides matching TRBD1. J gave up 0 bases and V 10 bases, and 2 bases lay outside the gene matches. There are 13 residues in the CDR3. Looked up from germline, CDR1 is LNHDA and CDR2 is SQIVND (reference sequence).

The chain links TRBV7-2 to TRBJ2-7; no reliable D call. Germline V gene sequence: CDR1 SGHTA, CDR2 FQGNSA. The CDR3 runs 14 residues. Trimming left V 1 base short and J 2 bases short, with 9 bases between. The CDR3 DNA follows: TGTGCCAGCAGCTTAGGTACGTCGGCCTACGAGCAGTACTTC. This translates into CASSLGTSAYEQYF.

This chain joins TRBV7-2 and TRBJ1-6, with a tentative D call TRBD1 (6 bases). This CDR3 contains 15 residues. The germline V gene encodes CDR1 SGHTA and CDR2 FQGNSA. The V end was cut by 2 bases, the J end by 9 bases, with 14 bases between. The CDR3 is CASSLLSQGTSPLHF. CDR3 sequence (DNA): TGTGCCAGCAGCTTACTTTCGCAGGGGACTTCACCCCTCCACTTT.

This chain uses TRBV5-1 with TRBJ2-7; 7 nucleotides match TRBD1. Germline lookup yields CDR1 SGHRS and CDR2 YFSETQ. The CDR3 is 14 amino acids. The ends lost 4 bases at V and 1 base at J; junction bases unmatched: 5. The CDR3 bases are TGCGCCAGCAGCGCATTACAGGGGTCCTACGAGCAGTACTTC. Protein: CASSALQGSYEQYF.

This chain uses TRBV7-9 with TRBJ2-1; D is possibly TRBD2 (5 bases). CDR3 size: 13 residues. Trimming removed 5 bases at V and 6 bases at J, with 11 bases between. Per the germline V gene, CDR1 is SEHNR and CDR2 is FQNEAQ (reference sequence). CDR3: CASSPAGGNEQFF. The CDR3 DNA reads TGTGCCAGCAGCCCCGCTGGAGGCAATGAGCAGTTCTTC. Filled out from reference TRBV7-9 and TRBJ2-1, the complete variable domain reads DTGVSQNPRHKITKRGQNVTFRCDPISEHNRLYWYRQTLGQGPEFLTYFQNEAQLEKSRLLSDRFSAERPKGSFSTLEIQRTEQGDSAMYLCASSPAGGNEQFFGPGTRLTVL.

This clone was seen once. The chain recombines TRBV4-2 with TRBJ2-1; possibly TRBD1 for D (7 bases). The CDR3 extends over 18 amino acids. Trimming removed 0 bases from V and 0 bases from J, with 15 bases in between. Germline CDR1 reads LGHNA; CDR2 reads YNFKEQ. The CDR3 region has the DNA TGTGCCAGCAGCCAAGATGGCGGAGGGACAGTCTCCTACAATGAGCAGTTCTTC. Protein product: CASSQDGGGTVSYNEQFF.